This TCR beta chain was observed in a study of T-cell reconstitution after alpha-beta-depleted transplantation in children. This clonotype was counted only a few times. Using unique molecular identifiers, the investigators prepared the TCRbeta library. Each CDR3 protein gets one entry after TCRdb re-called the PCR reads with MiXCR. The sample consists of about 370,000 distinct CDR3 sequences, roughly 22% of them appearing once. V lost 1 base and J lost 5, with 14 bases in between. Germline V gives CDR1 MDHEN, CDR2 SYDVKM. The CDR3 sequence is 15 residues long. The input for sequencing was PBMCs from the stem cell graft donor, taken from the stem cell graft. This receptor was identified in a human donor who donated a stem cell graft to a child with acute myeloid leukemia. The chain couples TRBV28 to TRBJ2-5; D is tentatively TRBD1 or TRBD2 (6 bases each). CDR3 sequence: CASSLFSGAWETQYF. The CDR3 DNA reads TGTGCCAGCAGTTTATTCTCGGGGGCGTGGGAGACCCAGTACTTC.